These 2 T cell receptor beta chains were sequenced from one sample in a study of lymphopenia after photon versus proton radiotherapy. TCRdb's table, derived via immunoSEQ multiplex PCR, lists solely in-frame clones and lacks some. This sample has about 50,000 clones; 80% to 95% occur once, and the top ten carry about 20%. Sequences were derived from peripheral blood, sampled from a patient treated with photon-based radiotherapy. The receptors were sampled from a woman aged 40 to 50 with cholangiocarcinoma.

The chain carries TRBV4-2 and TRBJ2-3, with D possibly being TRBD1 or TRBD2 (6 bases each). The germline V gene encodes CDR1 LGHNA and CDR2 YNFKEQ. V was shortened by 3 bases and J by 4 bases, with 14 bases between the two germline ends. There are 15 residues in the CDR3. CDR3 sequence (DNA): TGTGCCAGCAGCCAGGGGGGCGGGGAGGCAGATACGCAGTATTTT. Translating it yields CASSQGGGEADTQYF.

The chain carries TRBV21-1 and TRBJ2-1; TRBD2 reflects the table's D call only, with no check against the DNA. TRBV21-1 corresponds to a pseudogene. The CDR3 length is 14 residues. CDR3 bases: TGTGCCAGCAGCAACGAACCTAGCGGGAGCGGGCAGTTCTTC. It translates to CASSNEPSGSGQFF.